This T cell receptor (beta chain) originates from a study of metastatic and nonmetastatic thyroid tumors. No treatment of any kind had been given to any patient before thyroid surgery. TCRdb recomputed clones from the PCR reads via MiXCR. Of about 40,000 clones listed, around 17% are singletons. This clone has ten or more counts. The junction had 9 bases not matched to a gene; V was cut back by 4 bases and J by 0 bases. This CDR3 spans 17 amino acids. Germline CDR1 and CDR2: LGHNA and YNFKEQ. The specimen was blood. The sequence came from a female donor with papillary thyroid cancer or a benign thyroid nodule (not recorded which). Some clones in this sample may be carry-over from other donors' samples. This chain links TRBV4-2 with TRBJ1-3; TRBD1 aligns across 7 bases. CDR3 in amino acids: CASSLLTPGGSGNTIYF. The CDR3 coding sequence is TGTGCCAGCAGCCTCCTCACCCCAGGGGGCTCTGGAAACACCATATATTTT.